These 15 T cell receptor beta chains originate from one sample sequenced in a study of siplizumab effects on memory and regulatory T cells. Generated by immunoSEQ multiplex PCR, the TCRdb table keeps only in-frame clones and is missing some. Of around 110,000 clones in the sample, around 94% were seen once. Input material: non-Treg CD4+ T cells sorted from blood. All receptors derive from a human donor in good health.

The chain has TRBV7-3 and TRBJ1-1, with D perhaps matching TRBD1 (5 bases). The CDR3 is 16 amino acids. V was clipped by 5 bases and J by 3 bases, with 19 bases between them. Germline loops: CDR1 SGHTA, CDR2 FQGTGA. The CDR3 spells CASSPHPWGGDTEAFF. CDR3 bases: TGTGCCAGCAGCCCCCATCCGTGGGGAGGGGACACTGAAGCTTTCTTT.

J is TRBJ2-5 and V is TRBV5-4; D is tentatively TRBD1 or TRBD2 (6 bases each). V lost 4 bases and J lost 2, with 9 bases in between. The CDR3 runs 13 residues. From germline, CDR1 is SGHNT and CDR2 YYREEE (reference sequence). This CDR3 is CASSRGGQETQYF. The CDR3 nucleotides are TGTGCCAGCAGCCGAGGGGGGCAAGAGACCCAGTACTTC.

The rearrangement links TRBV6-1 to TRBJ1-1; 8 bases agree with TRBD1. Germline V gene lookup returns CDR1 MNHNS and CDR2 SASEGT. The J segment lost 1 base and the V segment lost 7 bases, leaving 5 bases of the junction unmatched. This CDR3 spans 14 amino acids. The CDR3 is CASIGDRGNTEAFF. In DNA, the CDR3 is TGTGCCAGCATCGGCGACAGGGGGAACACTGAAGCTTTCTTT.

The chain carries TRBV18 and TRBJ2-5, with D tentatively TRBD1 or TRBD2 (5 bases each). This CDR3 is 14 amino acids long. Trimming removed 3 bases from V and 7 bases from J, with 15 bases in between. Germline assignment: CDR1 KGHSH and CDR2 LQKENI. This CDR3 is CASSPGTQAGTQYF. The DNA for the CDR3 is TGTGCCAGCTCACCCGGGACCCAGGCTGGGACCCAGTACTTC.

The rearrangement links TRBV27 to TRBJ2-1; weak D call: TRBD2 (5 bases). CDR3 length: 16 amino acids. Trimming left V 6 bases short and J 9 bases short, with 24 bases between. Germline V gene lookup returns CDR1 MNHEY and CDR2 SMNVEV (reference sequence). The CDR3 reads CASSPATWAGRSEQFF. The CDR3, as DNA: TGTGCCAGCAGCCCTGCCACCTGGGCGGGTAGAAGTGAGCAGTTCTTC.

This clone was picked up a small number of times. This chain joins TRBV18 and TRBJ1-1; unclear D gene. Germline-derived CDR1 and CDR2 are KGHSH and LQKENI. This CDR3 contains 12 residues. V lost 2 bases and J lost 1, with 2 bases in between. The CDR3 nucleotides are TGTGCCAGCTCACCAGAGAACACTGAAGCTTTCTTT. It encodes CASSPENTEAFF. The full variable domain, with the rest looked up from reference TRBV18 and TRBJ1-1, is NAGVMQNPRHLVRRRGQEARLRCSPMKGHSHVYWYRQLPEEGLKFMVYLQKENIIDESGMPKERFSAEFPKEGPSILRIQQVVRGDSAAYFCASSPENTEAFFGQGTRLTVV.

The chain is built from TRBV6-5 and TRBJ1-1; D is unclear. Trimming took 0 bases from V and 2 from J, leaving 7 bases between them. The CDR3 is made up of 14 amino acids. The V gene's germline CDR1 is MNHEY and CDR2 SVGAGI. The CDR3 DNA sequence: TGTGCCAGCAGTTACTCGGAGGCCAACACTGAAGCTTTCTTT. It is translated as CASSYSEANTEAFF.

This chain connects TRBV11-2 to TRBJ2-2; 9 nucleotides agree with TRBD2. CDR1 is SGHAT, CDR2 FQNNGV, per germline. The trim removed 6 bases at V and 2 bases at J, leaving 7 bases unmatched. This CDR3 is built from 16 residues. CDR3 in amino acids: CASSRRLAVNTGELFF. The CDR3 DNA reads TGTGCCAGCAGTCGAAGACTAGCGGTCAACACCGGGGAGCTGTTTTTT. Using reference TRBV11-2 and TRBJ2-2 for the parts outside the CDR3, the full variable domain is EAGVAQSPRYKIIEKRQSVAFWCNPISGHATLYWYQQILGQGPKLLIQFQNNGVVDDSQLPKDRFSAERLKGVDSTLKIQPAKLEDSAVYLCASSRRLAVNTGELFFGEGSRLTVL.

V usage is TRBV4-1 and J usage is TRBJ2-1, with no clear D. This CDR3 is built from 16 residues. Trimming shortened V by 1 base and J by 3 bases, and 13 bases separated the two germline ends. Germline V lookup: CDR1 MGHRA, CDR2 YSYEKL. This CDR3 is CASSQGVTDRYNEQFF. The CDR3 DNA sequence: TGCGCCAGCAGCCAAGGCGTGACGGACCGCTACAATGAGCAGTTCTTC.

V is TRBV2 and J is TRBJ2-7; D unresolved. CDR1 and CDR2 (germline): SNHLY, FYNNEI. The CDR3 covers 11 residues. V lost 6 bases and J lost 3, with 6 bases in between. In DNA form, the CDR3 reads TGTGCCAGCAGCTTAAACTACGAGCAGTACTTC. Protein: CASSLNYEQYF.

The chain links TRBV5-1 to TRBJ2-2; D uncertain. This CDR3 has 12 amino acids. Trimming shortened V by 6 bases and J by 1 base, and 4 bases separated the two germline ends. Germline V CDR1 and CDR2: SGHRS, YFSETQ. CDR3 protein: CASKVNTGELFF. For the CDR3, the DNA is TGCGCCAGCAAGGTGAACACCGGGGAGCTGTTTTTT.

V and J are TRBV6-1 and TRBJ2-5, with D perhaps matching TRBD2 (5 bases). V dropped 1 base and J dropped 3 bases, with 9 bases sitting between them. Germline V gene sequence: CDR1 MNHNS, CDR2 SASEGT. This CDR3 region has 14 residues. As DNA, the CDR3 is TGTGCCAGCAGTGAAGGGGCGAGGGAAGAGACCCAGTACTTC. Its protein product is CASSEGAREETQYF.

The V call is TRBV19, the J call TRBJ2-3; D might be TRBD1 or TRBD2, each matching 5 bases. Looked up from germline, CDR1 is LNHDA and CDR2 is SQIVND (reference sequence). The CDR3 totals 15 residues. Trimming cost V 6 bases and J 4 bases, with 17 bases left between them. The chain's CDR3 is CASRRGGRGADTQYF. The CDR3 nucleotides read TGTGCCAGTAGGAGAGGAGGAAGAGGGGCAGATACGCAGTATTTT. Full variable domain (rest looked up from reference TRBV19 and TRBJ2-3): DGGITQSPKYLFRKEGQNVTLSCEQNLNHDAMYWYRQDPGQGLRLIYYSQIVNDFQKGDIAEGYSVSREKKESFPLTVTSAQKNPTAFYLCASRRGGRGADTQYFGPGTRLTVL.

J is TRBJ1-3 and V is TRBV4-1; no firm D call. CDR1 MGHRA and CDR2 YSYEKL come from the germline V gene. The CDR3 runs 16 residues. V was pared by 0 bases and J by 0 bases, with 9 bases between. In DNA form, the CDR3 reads TGCGCCAGCAGCCAAGAGGGCATGCGCTCTGGAAACACCATATATTTT. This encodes CASSQEGMRSGNTIYF.

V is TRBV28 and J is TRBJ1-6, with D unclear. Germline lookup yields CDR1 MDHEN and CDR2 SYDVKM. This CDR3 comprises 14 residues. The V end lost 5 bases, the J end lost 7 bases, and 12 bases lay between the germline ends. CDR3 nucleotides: TGTGCCAGCAGTCACGGCACAGCGAATTCACCCCTCCACTTT. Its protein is CASSHGTANSPLHF.